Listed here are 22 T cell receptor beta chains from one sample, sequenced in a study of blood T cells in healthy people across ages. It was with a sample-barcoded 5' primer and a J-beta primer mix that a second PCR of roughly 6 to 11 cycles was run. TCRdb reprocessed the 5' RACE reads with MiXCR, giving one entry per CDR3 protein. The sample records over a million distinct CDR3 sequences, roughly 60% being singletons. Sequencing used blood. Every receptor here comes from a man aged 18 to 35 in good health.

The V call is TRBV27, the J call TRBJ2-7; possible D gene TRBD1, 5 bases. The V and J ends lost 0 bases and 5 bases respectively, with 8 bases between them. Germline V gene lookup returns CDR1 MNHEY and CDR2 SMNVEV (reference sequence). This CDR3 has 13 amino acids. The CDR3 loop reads CASSLSWGHEQYF. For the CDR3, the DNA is TGTGCCAGCAGTTTATCGTGGGGCCACGAGCAGTACTTC.

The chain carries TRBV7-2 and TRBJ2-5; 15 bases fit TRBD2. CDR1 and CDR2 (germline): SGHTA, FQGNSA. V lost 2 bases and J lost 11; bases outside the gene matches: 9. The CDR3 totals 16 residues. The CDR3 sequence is CASSLTGTSGRREQYF. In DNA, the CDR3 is TGTGCCAGCAGCTTAACCGGGACTAGCGGGAGGAGGGAGCAGTACTTC.

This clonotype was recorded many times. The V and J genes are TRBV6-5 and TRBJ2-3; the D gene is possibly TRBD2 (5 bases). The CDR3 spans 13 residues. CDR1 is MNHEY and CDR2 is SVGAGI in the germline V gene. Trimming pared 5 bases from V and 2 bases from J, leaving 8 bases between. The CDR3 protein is CASSADSTDTQYF. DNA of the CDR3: TGTGCCAGCAGTGCGGACTCCACAGATACGCAGTATTTT.

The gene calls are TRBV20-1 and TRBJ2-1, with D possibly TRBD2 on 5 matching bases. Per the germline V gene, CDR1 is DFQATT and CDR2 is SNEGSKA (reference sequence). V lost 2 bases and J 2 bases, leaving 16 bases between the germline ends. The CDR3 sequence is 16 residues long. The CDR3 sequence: CSARRTGGATYNEQFF. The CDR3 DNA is TGCAGTGCTAGACGGACTGGCGGAGCCACCTACAATGAGCAGTTCTTC.

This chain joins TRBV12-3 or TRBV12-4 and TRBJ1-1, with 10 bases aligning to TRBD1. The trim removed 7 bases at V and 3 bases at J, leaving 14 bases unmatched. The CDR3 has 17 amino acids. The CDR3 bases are TGTGCCAGCAACTTCCCTGAGGACAGGGGGTCTGACACTGAAGCTTTCTTT. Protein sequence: CASNFPEDRGSDTEAFF.

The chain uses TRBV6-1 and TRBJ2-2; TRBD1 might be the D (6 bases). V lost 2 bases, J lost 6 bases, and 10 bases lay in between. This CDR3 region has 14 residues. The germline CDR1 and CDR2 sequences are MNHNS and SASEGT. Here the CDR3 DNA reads TGTGCCAGCAGTGAACCTGCAGGGGCCGGGGAGCTGTTTTTT. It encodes CASSEPAGAGELFF.

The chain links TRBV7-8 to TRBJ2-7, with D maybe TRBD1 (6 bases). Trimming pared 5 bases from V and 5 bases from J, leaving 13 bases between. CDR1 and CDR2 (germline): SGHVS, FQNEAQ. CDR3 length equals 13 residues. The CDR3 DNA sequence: TGTGCCAGCAGCCAAGACAGGTTCCACGAGCAGTACTTC. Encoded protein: CASSQDRFHEQYF. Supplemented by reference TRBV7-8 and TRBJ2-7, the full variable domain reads GAGVSQSPRYKVAKRGQDVALRCDPISGHVSLFWYQQALGQGPEFLTYFQNEAQLDKSGLPSDRFFAERPEGSVSTLKIQRTQQEDSAVYLCASSQDRFHEQYFGPGTRLTVT.

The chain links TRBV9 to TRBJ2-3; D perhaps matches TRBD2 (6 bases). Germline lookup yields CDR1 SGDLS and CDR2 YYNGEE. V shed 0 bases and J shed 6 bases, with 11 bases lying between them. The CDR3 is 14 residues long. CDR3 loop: CASSVELAGDTQYF. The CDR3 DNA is TGTGCCAGCAGCGTAGAACTAGCAGGTGATACGCAGTATTTT.

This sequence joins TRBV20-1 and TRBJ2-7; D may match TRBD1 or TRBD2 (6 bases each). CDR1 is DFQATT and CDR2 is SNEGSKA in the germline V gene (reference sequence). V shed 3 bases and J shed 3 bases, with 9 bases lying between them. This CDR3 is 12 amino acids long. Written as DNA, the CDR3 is TGCAGTGCTAGCGGGGGCAACTACGAGCAGTACTTC. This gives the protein CSASGGNYEQYF.

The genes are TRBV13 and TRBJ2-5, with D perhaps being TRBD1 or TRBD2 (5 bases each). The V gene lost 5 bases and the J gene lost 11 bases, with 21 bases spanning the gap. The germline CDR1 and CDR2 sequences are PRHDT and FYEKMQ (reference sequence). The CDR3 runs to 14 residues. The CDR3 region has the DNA TGTGCCAGCAGCCACCGGGACGACGTGAATGAGCAGTACTTC. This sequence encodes CASSHRDDVNEQYF.

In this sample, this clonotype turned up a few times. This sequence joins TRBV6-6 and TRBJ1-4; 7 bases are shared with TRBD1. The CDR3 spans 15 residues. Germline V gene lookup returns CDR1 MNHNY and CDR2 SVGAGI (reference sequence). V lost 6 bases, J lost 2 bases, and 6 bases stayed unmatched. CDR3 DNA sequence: TGTGCCAGCAGCTTGCAGGGGGTTACTAATGAAAAACTGTTTTTT. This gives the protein CASSLQGVTNEKLFF.

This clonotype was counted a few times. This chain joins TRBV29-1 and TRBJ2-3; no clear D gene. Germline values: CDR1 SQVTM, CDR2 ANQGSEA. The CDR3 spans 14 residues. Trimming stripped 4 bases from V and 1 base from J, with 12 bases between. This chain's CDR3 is CSVGAWPRTDTQYF. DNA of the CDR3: TGCAGCGTTGGGGCATGGCCACGCACAGATACGCAGTATTTT.

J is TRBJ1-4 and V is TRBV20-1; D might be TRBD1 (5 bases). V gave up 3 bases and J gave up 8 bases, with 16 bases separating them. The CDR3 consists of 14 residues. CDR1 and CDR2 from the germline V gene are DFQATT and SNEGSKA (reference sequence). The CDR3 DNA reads TGCAGTGCTAGGGGGGACCCTGGGGAGGAAAAACTGTTTTTT. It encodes CSARGDPGEEKLFF.

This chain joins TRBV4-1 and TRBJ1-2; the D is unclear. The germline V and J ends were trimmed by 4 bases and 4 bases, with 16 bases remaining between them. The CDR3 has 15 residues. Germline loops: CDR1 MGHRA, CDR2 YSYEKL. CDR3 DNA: TGCGCCAGCAGCCCAGGACTGCCAGCGGGCTATGGCTACACCTTC. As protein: CASSPGLPAGYGYTF.

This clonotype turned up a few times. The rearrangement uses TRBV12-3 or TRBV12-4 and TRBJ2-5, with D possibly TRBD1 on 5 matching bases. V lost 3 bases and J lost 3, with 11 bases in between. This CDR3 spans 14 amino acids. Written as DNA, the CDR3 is TGTGCCAGCAGTTTTCGTAGGGGTGAAGAGACCCAGTACTTC. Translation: CASSFRRGEETQYF.

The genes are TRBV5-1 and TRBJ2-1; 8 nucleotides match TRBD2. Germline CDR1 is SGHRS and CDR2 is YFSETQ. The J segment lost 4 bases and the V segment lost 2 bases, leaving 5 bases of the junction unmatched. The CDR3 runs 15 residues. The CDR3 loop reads CASSFSGLGYNEQFF. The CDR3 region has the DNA TGCGCCAGCAGCTTTTCGGGACTAGGGTACAATGAGCAGTTCTTC.

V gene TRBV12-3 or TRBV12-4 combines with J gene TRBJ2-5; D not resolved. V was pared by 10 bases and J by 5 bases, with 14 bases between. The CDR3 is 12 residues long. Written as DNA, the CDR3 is TGTGCCATCGGCTCCTTCAGGGAGACCCAGTACTTC. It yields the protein CAIGSFRETQYF.

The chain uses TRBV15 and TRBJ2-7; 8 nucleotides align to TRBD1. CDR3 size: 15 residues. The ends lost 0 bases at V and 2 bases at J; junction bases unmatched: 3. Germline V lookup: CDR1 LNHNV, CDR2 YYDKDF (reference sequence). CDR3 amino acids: CATSRDRQGTYEQYF. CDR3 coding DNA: TGTGCCACCAGCAGAGATAGACAGGGGACCTACGAGCAGTACTTC.

The CDR3 loop is CASSARTQYF. CDR3 nucleotides: TGTGCCAGCAGTGCTAGGACCCAGTACTTC. The chain joins TRBV6-1 to TRBJ2-5; D unresolved. The CDR3 covers 10 residues. The V gene lost 4 bases and the J gene lost 7 bases, with 4 bases spanning the gap. The germline V gene encodes CDR1 MNHNS and CDR2 SASEGT.

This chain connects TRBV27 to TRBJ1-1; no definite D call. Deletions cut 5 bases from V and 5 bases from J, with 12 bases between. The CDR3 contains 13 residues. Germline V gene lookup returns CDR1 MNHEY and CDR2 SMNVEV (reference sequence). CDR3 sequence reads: CASSATGLTEAFF. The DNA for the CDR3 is TGTGCCAGCAGTGCTACGGGGTTGACTGAAGCTTTCTTT.

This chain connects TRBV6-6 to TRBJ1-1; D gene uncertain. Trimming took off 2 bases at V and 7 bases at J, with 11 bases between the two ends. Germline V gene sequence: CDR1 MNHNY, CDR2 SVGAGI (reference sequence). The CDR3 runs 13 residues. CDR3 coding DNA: TGTGCCAGCAGTTACGGGCAAACCTATGAAGCTTTCTTT. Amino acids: CASSYGQTYEAFF.

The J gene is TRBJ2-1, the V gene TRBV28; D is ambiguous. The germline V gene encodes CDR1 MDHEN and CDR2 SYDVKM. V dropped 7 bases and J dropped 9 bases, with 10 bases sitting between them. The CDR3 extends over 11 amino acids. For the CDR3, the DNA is TGTGCCAGCACTGCTCGAGGTGAGCAGTTCTTC. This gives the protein CASTARGEQFF.